This TCR beta chain was captured in a study of T cells in Graves' hyperthyroidism and ophthalmopathy. General study findings and limits: Most thyroid-expanded clonotypes above 0.001 were also found in blood.

As to this clonotype: What it binds is not known.

Patients affected by ophthalmopathy presented a Clinical Activity Score of at least 3, a NOSPECS grade of at least 4, and disease duration below 3 months. RNA transcripts were the template for amplifying TCR beta CDR3 regions. HTBI primers were used for first-round RT-PCR of the TCR CDR3. In TCRdb, the multiplex PCR reads were re-called with MiXCR into one record per CDR3 protein. The profile shows about 640,000 distinct CDR3 sequences, roughly 20% of them singletons. The sequence came from a young man with Graves' ophthalmopathy. Sequencing was done on a sample of blood.

The CDR3 loop is CASSPQVGDRRSEAFF. The CDR3 bases are TGTGCCAGCAGCCCCCAAGTGGGGGACAGGAGATCTGAAGCTTTCTTT. This chain connects TRBV5-4 to TRBJ1-1; 8 nucleotides agree with TRBD1. The CDR3 contains 16 residues. In germline, CDR1 is SGHNT, CDR2 YYREEE (reference sequence). V was clipped by 4 bases and J by 6 bases; unmatched bases: 14.